These T cell receptor beta chains were read from a single sample in a study of blood T cell repertoires in COVID-19. Profiled with immunoSEQ multiplex PCR; TCRdb holds only in-frame clones, not every one. This sample yields 250,000 or so clones, of which approximately 86% are seen a single time; 2% to 3% belongs to the top ten. Sequenced material: PBMCs or T cells enriched from blood (not recorded which). Receptor source: a woman under 40 with acute COVID-19. Each CDR3 is given with its conserved first and last residue. The order of the fields is CDR3 protein, V gene, J gene.

CDR3: CSVDLLGDTTGELFF
V: TRBV29-1
J: TRBJ2-2

CDR3: CASSSRDYNNGELFF
V: TRBV11-3
J: TRBJ2-2

CDR3: CASSQEGQINQPQHF
V: TRBV4-1
J: TRBJ1-5

CDR3: CASSWGGSRTEAFF
V: TRBV5-5
J: TRBJ1-1

CDR3: CASSSGTREQETQYF
V: TRBV5-1
J: TRBJ2-5

CDR3: CASSETDRGSYGYTF
V: TRBV6-1
J: TRBJ1-2

CDR3: CASSPMFGGNTGELFF
V: TRBV4-1
J: TRBJ2-2

CDR3: CASSYQGNNSPLHF
V: TRBV7-9
J: TRBJ1-6

CDR3: CASSQEGTGPNQPQHF
V: TRBV4-1
J: TRBJ1-5

CDR3: CASSRTDSNQPQHF
V: TRBV19
J: TRBJ1-5

CDR3: CAWSPRGGDSRNQPQHF
V: TRBV30
J: TRBJ1-5

CDR3: CAWSWTGGQPQHF
V: TRBV30
J: TRBJ1-5

CDR3: CASSLPRGQVNYGYTF
V: TRBV4-1
J: TRBJ1-2

CDR3: CASSESSGQGGDTQYF
V: TRBV10-1
J: TRBJ2-3

CDR3: CASSLGRGLSSGNTIYF
V: TRBV7-9
J: TRBJ1-3

CDR3: CASSPSGSTQYF
V: TRBV5-4
J: TRBJ2-3

CDR3: CASRRDSYGYTF
V: TRBV7-8
J: TRBJ1-2

CDR3: CASSLAQGENEQFF
V: TRBV5-4
J: TRBJ2-1

CDR3: CASSPNRDQPQHF
V: TRBV18
J: TRBJ1-5

CDR3: CASSEVRGHGSEAFF
V: TRBV25-1
J: TRBJ1-1

CDR3: CASSPPLTGMRWPNTGELFF
V: TRBV18
J: TRBJ2-2

CDR3: CAWRRGQAATEAFF
V: TRBV30
J: TRBJ1-1

CDR3: CASSSYIDRGPYNEQFF
V: TRBV7-2
J: TRBJ2-1

CDR3: CASSPDGGGRETQYF
V: TRBV11-2
J: TRBJ2-5

CDR3: CASSQEGQVPDTQYF
V: TRBV4-1
J: TRBJ2-3

CDR3: CASSAPTATGELFF
V: TRBV7-9
J: TRBJ2-2

CDR3: CAISEIQGHNEKLFF
V: TRBV10-3
J: TRBJ1-4

CDR3: CASSYSEGLGYGYTF
V: TRBV6-5
J: TRBJ1-2

CDR3: CASSPQGSRYEQYF
V: TRBV18
J: TRBJ2-7

CDR3: CASSLPTGGSDYYEQYF
V: TRBV7-9
J: TRBJ2-7

CDR3: CASTRTGGLNSPLHF
V: TRBV27
J: TRBJ1-6

CDR3: CASSDGPGGYTF
V: TRBV10-2
J: TRBJ1-2

CDR3: CASSQVSRSNYGYTF
V: TRBV4-2
J: TRBJ1-2

CDR3: CASRAGNQPQHF
V: TRBV6-5
J: TRBJ1-5

CDR3: CASSYVNRAYGYTF
V: TRBV6-5
J: TRBJ1-2

CDR3: CASSIDRRGWNIQYF
V: TRBV19
J: TRBJ2-4

CDR3: CASSGFDSREAFF
V: TRBV5-8
J: TRBJ1-1

CDR3: CASSAGLTTGELFF
V: TRBV11-3
J: TRBJ2-2

CDR3: CASSYQKQGEAFF
V: TRBV6-6
J: TRBJ1-1

CDR3: CASSQAVLLNTEAFF
V: TRBV4-1
J: TRBJ1-1

CDR3: CAWSAQIRDSKLEAFF
V: TRBV30
J: TRBJ1-1

CDR3: CASSGDSSGYTF
V: TRBV2
J: TRBJ1-2

CDR3: CASSQGPNTGELFF
V: TRBV5-5
J: TRBJ2-2

CDR3: CASGLVLNTIYF
V: TRBV12-5
J: TRBJ1-3

CDR3: CASSGSGGPSNEQFF
V: TRBV5-1
J: TRBJ2-1

CDR3: CASSRQGDGNTIYF
V: TRBV19
J: TRBJ1-3

CDR3: CASSIVGGGVSPLHF
V: TRBV19
J: TRBJ1-6

CDR3: CASSPGTGGKQPQHF
V: TRBV13
J: TRBJ1-5

CDR3: CASKAGTGENQPQHF
V: TRBV6-5
J: TRBJ1-5

CDR3: CASSQDPTGGVSWRTYEQYF
V: TRBV3-1/TRBV3-2
J: TRBJ2-7

CDR3: CASSIGTLAAEAFF
V: TRBV19
J: TRBJ1-1

CDR3: CATSDLGRTEAFF
V: TRBV24-1
J: TRBJ1-1

CDR3: CASSQDKGTGVLGGYTF
V: TRBV4-2
J: TRBJ1-2

CDR3: CASSQSADNEQFF
V: TRBV4-1
J: TRBJ2-1

CDR3: CASSYGTTDYNEQFF
V: TRBV7-9
J: TRBJ2-1

CDR3: CASSYGGFFEAFF
V: TRBV7-9
J: TRBJ1-1

CDR3: CASSFLTGAPDTQYF
V: TRBV27
J: TRBJ2-3

CDR3: CASSLQGNGYTF
V: TRBV12-3/TRBV12-4
J: TRBJ1-2

CDR3: CAIPGEKNTIYF
V: TRBV10-3
J: TRBJ1-3